The 14 T cell receptor beta chains below come from one sample, sequenced in a study of blood T cell repertoires in COVID-19 (dated by TCRdb to 2020 to 2021). Libraries were constructed by the immunoSEQ multiplex PCR assay. The clones in this table, taken by TCRdb from immuneACCESS, are in-frame only. Not every clone is retained; where verified, under half of the shortfall comes from an unresolved V gene, and the cause of the rest is unknown. The sample includes about 150,000 clones, with around 82% observed a single time. 0.63% of the sample comes from the top ten. The source material was peripheral blood. These TCRs come from a man aged 55 to 70 with COVID-19, enrolled during active disease.

This sequence joins TRBV7-2 and TRBJ1-2; TRBD1 aligns across 7 bases. V lost 5 bases to trimming and J lost 8 bases; unmatched junction nucleotides: 11. This CDR3 is built from 14 residues. CDR1 is SGHTA, CDR2 FQGNSA, per germline. CDR3 region: CASSRRQGGVGYTF. The CDR3 nucleotides read TGTGCCAGCAGCAGACGACAGGGAGGAGTAGGCTACACCTTC.

The V and J genes are TRBV28 and TRBJ1-3; no firm D call. V lost 4 bases and J lost 4, with 11 bases in between. CDR3 size: 14 residues. Germline V gives CDR1 MDHEN, CDR2 SYDVKM. CDR3 amino acids: CASSSRPQGNTIYF. CDR3 DNA: TGTGCCAGCAGTTCCCGCCCACAGGGAAACACCATATATTTT.

This clone showed up just a few times. The V gene is TRBV7-2, the J gene TRBJ1-4; 10 nucleotides align to TRBD1. This CDR3 contains 14 residues. The ends lost 5 bases at V and 4 bases at J; junction bases unmatched: 1. Germline V gene data show CDR1 as SGHTA and CDR2 as FQGNSA. The CDR3 sequence: CASSDRGRNEKLFF. The CDR3 coding sequence is TGTGCCAGCAGCGACAGGGGGCGTAATGAAAAACTGTTTTTT.

The rearrangement links TRBV3-1 (or the pseudogene TRBV3-2) to TRBJ2-1; TRBD2 matches 9 bases. The CDR3 is made up of 15 amino acids. CDR1 is LGHDT and CDR2 is YNNKEL in the germline V gene (reference sequence). The V and J ends lost 4 bases and 3 bases, in that order; junction bases with no gene match: 4. Written as DNA, the CDR3 is TGTGCCAGCAGCCGTAGCGGGGGCCGCTACAATGAGCAGTTCTTC. Its protein product is CASSRSGGRYNEQFF.

This chain joins TRBV25-1 and TRBJ1-5, with D tentatively TRBD1 (5 bases). The germline V and J ends were trimmed by 1 base and 6 bases, with 10 bases remaining between them. This CDR3 has 14 residues. The germline V gene has CDR1 MGHDK and CDR2 SYGVNS. The CDR3 DNA reads TGTGCCAGCAGTGAATCCGGGGGAACTCAGCCCCAGCATTTT. Translation gives CASSESGGTQPQHF.

The V and J genes are TRBV5-5 and TRBJ1-5; D ambiguous. The germline V gene has CDR1 SGHKS and CDR2 YYEKEE (reference sequence). Trimming stripped 2 bases from V and 0 bases from J, with 6 bases between. The length of the CDR3 is 14 residues. CDR3 loop: CASSFDCSNQPQHF. The CDR3 coding sequence is TGTGCCAGCAGCTTTGACTGTAGCAATCAGCCCCAGCATTTT.

This clone is a singleton in its sample. J is TRBJ2-7 and V is TRBV4-3; a possible D gene is TRBD2 (5 bases). The CDR3 sequence is 13 residues long. Germline CDR1 and CDR2: LGHNA and YSLEER. The V and J ends lost 4 bases and 2 bases respectively, with 9 bases between them. CDR3 coding DNA: TGCGCCAGCAGCCCCCGGACTGCCTACGAGCAGTACTTC. Its protein is CASSPRTAYEQYF.

The chain carries TRBV5-1 and TRBJ2-7; tentative D call: TRBD2 (6 bases). Germline V gives CDR1 SGHRS, CDR2 YFSETQ. Trimming took off 0 bases at V and 0 bases at J, with 7 bases between the two ends. The CDR3 extends over 14 amino acids. CDR3 nucleotides: TGCGCCAGCAGCTTGGCCGGGAGCTCCTACGAGCAGTACTTC. Protein: CASSLAGSSYEQYF.

V is TRBV21-1 and J is TRBJ1-3; the D call in the table, TRBD1, was not verified against the DNA. TRBV21-1 constitutes a pseudogene. The CDR3 has 16 residues. Here the CDR3 reads CASSNFSGWYGNTIYF. The CDR3 nucleotides are TGTGCCAGCAGCAATTTTTCAGGGTGGTACGGAAACACCATATATTTT.

V gene TRBV4-3 combines with J gene TRBJ1-6; the D is unclear. The CDR3 is 14 amino acids. Deletions cut 0 bases from V and 4 bases from J, with 4 bases between. In germline, CDR1 is LGHNA, CDR2 YSLEER. CDR3 residues: CASSQDRYNSPLHF. The CDR3 DNA reads as TGCGCCAGCAGCCAAGACCGGTATAATTCACCCCTCCACTTT.

The V gene is TRBV5-6, the J gene TRBJ1-1; TRBD1 matches 8 bases. The V gene end was trimmed by 4 bases and the J gene end by 3 bases; junction bases not matched to a gene: 5. Germline CDR1 and CDR2: SGHDT and YYEEEE. This CDR3 comprises 14 residues. The CDR3 sequence is CASSPGTGDTEAFF. The CDR3 DNA is TGTGCCAGCAGCCCCGGGACAGGTGACACTGAAGCTTTCTTT.

The chain is built from TRBV7-2 and TRBJ1-1; 7 nucleotides align to TRBD1. Unmatched junction bases numbered 2, after V lost 5 bases and J lost 5 bases. Germline CDR1 SGHTA, CDR2 FQGNSA. The CDR3 has 12 residues. CDR3 in amino acids: CASSRQGTEAFF. The CDR3 nucleotides read TGTGCCAGCAGCCGACAGGGAACTGAAGCTTTCTTT.

The V gene is TRBV3-1 (or the pseudogene TRBV3-2), the J gene TRBJ1-2; D unclear. The CDR3 is 14 residues long. Trimming stripped 4 bases from V and 8 bases from J, with 17 bases between. Germline CDR1 is LGHDT and CDR2 is YNNKEL (reference sequence). CDR3 DNA: TGTGCCAGCAGCCCAGGAACCACGACGGAAGGCTACACCTTC. It specifies CASSPGTTTEGYTF.

CDR3 in DNA: TGTGCCAGCAGCCCGGGACAGGGCCTACAAGAGACCCAGTACTTC. This gives the protein CASSPGQGLQETQYF. The rearrangement uses TRBV11-2 and TRBJ2-5; 9 nucleotides align to TRBD1. The germline V gene has CDR1 SGHAT and CDR2 FQNNGV. The junction had 6 bases not matched to a gene; V was cut back by 5 bases and J by 2 bases. The CDR3 loop spans 15 amino acids. Full variable domain (rest looked up from reference TRBV11-2 and TRBJ2-5): EAGVAQSPRYKIIEKRQSVAFWCNPISGHATLYWYQQILGQGPKLLIQFQNNGVVDDSQLPKDRFSAERLKGVDSTLKIQPAKLEDSAVYLCASSPGQGLQETQYFGPGTRLLVL.